A selection of T cell receptor beta chains follows, all from one sample in a study of cytomegalovirus exposure and HLA in healthy donors. Sequencing was performed with immunoSEQ multiplex PCR; in TCRdb, only in-frame clones are kept and a portion is missing. The data show approximately 65,000 clones, just over 95% seen once. Sequencing was performed on PBMCs. The source is a woman between 18 and 29 years old in good health and CMV-seropositive. CDR3s leave out the opening cysteine and the closing phenylalanine or tryptophan. Expanded clones get a size class; other rows say once, few or many, or leave the size out.

abundance	v_gene	j_gene	CDR3aa
-	TRBV5-1	TRBJ2-7	ASSLFSGTYEQY
-	TRBV5-1	TRBJ2-5	ASSSTQGRGETQY
-	TRBV12-5	TRBJ2-1	ASGTKDKQGAGEQF
-	TRBV19	TRBJ1-5	ASSKEPVGSNQPQH
-	TRBV9	TRBJ2-1	ASSFRELGEQF
-	TRBV30	TRBJ2-1	AWSEVWASKL
-	TRBV6-6	TRBJ2-2	ASSTTHPGELF
-	TRBV6-5	TRBJ2-1	ASSSGSYNEQF
-	TRBV5-1	TRBJ2-1	ASSPTSGSFNEQF
-	TRBV15	TRBJ2-7	ATSRAASGTYEQY
-	TRBV27	TRBJ2-7	ASSLSGTGLYEQY
-	TRBV28	TRBJ1-1	ASSFGLREGETEAF
-	TRBV19	TRBJ2-7	ASRITAGLSYEQY
-	TRBV28	TRBJ2-7	ASSLAGTGRYEQY
-	TRBV4-2	TRBJ1-2	ASSQGGLTGFGGGYT
-	TRBV5-4	TRBJ2-7	ASSDGSSYEQY
-	TRBV7-2	TRBJ2-1	ASSPRPGRGVEQF
once	TRBV7-8	TRBJ2-7	ASSLPDRGLRGEQY
-	TRBV4-3	TRBJ2-5	ASSQVLQETQY
-	TRBV19	TRBJ2-1	ASSWGGRGDNEQF
once	TRBV29-1	TRBJ2-7	SVEWPGRAYEQY
-	TRBV28	TRBJ1-2	ASSLRGQGYSYT
-	TRBV6-1	TRBJ2-7	ASSSGQSYEQY
-	TRBV14	TRBJ2-5	ASSQVVTIGETQY
-	TRBV9	TRBJ2-2	ASSPDTGELF
-	TRBV28	TRBJ2-1	ASSLSRTWYNEQF
-	TRBV6-5	TRBJ1-5	ASNPDSHNQPQH
-	TRBV7-6	TRBJ2-3	ASSFQGTDTQY
-	TRBV4-2	TRBJ1-2	ASSQVGQGDGYT
-	TRBV30	TRBJ2-7	AWSAGLADYYEQY
-	TRBV5-4	TRBJ2-1	ASSLGGRANEQF
-	TRBV7-7	TRBJ2-1	ASSSGVGEQF
-	TRBV14	TRBJ2-5	ASSQGTGRETQY
once	TRBV19	TRBJ1-5	ASSIPWGGTSNQPQH
-	TRBV19	TRBJ1-5	ASSKATGTGPLNQPQH
-	TRBV9	TRBJ2-1	ASSFSTSGHNEQF
-	TRBV6-5	TRBJ2-7	ASSLTGVNEQY
-	TRBV2	TRBJ1-5	ASSHFNQPQH
-	TRBV19	TRBJ2-7	ASSIGGGSYEQY
once	TRBV7-9	TRBJ2-4	ASSFNSGTGSKNIQY
-	TRBV29-1	TRBJ1-2	SVRPSLNYGYT